This TCR beta chain emerged from a study of glioma-infiltrating T cells. At least ten counts were recorded for this clonotype. Germline assignment: CDR1 MNHEY and CDR2 SMNVEV (reference sequence). Between the trimmed V and J ends, which lost 4 bases and 3 bases, there was a span of 9 bases. This CDR3 has 13 amino acids. Amplification of TCR alpha and beta CDR3 regions from RNA used iRepertoire nested multiplex PCR. TCRdb independently ran MiXCR on the multiplex PCR reads; one entry per CDR3 protein. The sample holds 300,000 to 450,000 distinct CDR3 sequences; about two fifths are singletons and the top ten take around 12%.

The sequencing sample was made of glioma tissue, nonneoplastic brain tissue, or PBMCs (not recorded which). J is TRBJ1-2 and V is TRBV27; the D gene is possibly TRBD1 (5 bases). The sequence came from a human donor with low-grade glioma or glioblastoma, undergoing nonglioma brain surgery, or in good health (not recorded which). This chain's CDR3 is CASSSLRDYGYTF. The CDR3 bases are TGTGCCAGCAGTTCCCTCAGGGACTATGGCTACACCTTC.